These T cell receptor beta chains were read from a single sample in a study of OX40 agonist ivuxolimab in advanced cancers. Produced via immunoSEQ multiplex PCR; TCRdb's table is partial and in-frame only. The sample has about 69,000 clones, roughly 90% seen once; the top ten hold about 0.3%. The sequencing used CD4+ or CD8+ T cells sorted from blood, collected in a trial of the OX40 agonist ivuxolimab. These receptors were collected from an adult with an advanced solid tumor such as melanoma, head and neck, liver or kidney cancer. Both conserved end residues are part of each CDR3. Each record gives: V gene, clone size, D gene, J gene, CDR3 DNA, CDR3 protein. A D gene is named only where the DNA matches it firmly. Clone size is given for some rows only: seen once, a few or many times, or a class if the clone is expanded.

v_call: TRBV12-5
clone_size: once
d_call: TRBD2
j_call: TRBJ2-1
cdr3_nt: TGTGCTAGTGGTTTGACCCCGGGAGCGGGAGGGCCGGGTGGGAATGAGCAGTTCTTC
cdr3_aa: CASGLTPGAGGPGGNEQFF

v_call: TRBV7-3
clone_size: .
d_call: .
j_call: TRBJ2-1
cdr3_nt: TGTGCCAGCAGCTTATCTGGGACCCGGAATGAGCAGTTCTTC
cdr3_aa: CASSLSGTRNEQFF

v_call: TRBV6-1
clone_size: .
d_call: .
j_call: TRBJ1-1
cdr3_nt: TGTGCCAGCAGTGAGAGTGGGGGGACTGAAGCTTTCTTT
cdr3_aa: CASSESGGTEAFF

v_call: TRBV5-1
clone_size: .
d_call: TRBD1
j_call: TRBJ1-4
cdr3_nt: TGCGCCAGCAGCGGAGGGACAGGAGGGCGAGAAAAACTGTTTTTT
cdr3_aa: CASSGGTGGREKLFF

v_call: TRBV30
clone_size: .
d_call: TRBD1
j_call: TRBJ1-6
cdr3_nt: TGTGCCTGGAGCCAAGGGGCAGGGGGCCGGAATTCACCCCTCCACTTT
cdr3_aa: CAWSQGAGGRNSPLHF

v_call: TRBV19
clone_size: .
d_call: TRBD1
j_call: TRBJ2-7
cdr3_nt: TGTGCCAGTACCCCGACAGGGGTCAACGAGCAGTACTTC
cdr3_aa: CASTPTGVNEQYF

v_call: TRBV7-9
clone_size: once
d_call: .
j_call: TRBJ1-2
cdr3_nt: TGTGCCAGCAGCTTAGTCAACCCTAACTATGGCTACACCTTC
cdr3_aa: CASSLVNPNYGYTF

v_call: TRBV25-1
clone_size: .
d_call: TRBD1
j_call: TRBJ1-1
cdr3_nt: TGTGCCAGCAGTGTCGGGGGACAGGGCGAGGCTTTCTTT
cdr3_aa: CASSVGGQGEAFF

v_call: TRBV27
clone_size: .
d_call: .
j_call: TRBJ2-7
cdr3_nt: TGTGCCAGCAGGGACAGCATTTACGAGCAGTACTTC
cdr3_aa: CASRDSIYEQYF

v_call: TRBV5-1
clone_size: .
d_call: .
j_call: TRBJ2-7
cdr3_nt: TGCGCCAGCAGCTTGGAGGCAGGGGGGTCCTACGAGCAGTACTTC
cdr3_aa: CASSLEAGGSYEQYF

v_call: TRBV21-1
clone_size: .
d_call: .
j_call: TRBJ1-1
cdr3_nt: TGTGCCAGCAGCATACAGGACAGGGGGCCATTTATGAACACTGAAGCTTTCTTT
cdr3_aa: CASSIQDRGPFMNTEAFF

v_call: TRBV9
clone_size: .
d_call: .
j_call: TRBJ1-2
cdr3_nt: TGTGCCAGCAGCGTAGACAACTATGGCTACACCTTC
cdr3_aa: CASSVDNYGYTF

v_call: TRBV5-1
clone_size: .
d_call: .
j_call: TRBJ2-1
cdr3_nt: TGCGCCAGCAGCTTGGTATGGGATTCTGAGCAGTTCTTC
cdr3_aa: CASSLVWDSEQFF

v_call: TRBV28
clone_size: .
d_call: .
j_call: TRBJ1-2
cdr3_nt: TGTGCCAGCAGTTTGTTAGGGGTTGGCTACACCTTC
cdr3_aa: CASSLLGVGYTF

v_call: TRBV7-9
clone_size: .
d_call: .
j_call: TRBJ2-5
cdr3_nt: TGTGCCAGCAGCTCGGGACATTTGCAAGAGACCCAGTACTTC
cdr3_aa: CASSSGHLQETQYF

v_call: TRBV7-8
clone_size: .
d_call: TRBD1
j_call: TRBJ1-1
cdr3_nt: TGTGCCAGCAGCCTTACTAGGACAGGAGGGTCAAACACTGAAGCTTTCTTT
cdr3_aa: CASSLTRTGGSNTEAFF

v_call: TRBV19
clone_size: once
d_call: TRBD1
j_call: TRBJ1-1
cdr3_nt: TGTGCCATCGCGGACAGGGCCGCTGAAGCTTTCTTT
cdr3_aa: CAIADRAAEAFF

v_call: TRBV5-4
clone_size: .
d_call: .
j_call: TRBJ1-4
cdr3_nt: TGTGCCAGCAGCTTGAGGCCAGGGTATGAAAAACTGTTTTTT
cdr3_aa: CASSLRPGYEKLFF

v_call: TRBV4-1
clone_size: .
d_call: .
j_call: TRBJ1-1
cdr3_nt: TGCGCCAGCAGCCAAGAAATCATAAGTCGCGTCGCTAACCCCGCTGAAGCTTTCTTT
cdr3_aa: CASSQEIISRVANPAEAFF

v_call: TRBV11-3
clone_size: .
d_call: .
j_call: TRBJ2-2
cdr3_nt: TGTGCCAGCAGCTCAAACACCGGGGAGCTGTTTTTT
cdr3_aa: CASSSNTGELFF

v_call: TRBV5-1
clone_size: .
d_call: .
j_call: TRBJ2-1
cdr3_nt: TGCGCCAGCAGCCCCTTACTTAGCGCGGGACGGAATGAGCAGTTCTTC
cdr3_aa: CASSPLLSAGRNEQFF

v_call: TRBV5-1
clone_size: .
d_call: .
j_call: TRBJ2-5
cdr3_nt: TGCGCCAGCAGCTCTCCGAGCGCGGGATTACAAGAGACCCAGTACTTC
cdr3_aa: CASSSPSAGLQETQYF

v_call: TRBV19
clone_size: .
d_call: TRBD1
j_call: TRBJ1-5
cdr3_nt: TGTGCCAGTAGTAGGACAGGGATGGTCTACCAGCCCCAGCATTTT
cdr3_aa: CASSRTGMVYQPQHF

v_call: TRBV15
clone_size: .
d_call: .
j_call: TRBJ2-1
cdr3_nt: TGTGCCACCAGCAGAGGACTCTCCTACAATGAGCAGTTCTTC
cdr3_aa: CATSRGLSYNEQFF

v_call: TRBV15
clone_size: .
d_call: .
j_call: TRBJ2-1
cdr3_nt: TGTGCCACCAGCAGAGATCGGGACTCTTTTTGGGGTGAGCAGTTCTTC
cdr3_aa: CATSRDRDSFWGEQFF

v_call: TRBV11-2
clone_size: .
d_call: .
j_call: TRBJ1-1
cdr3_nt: TGTGCCAGCAGCCATTTGGGGCCGCGCATGAACACTGAAGCTTTCTTT
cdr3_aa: CASSHLGPRMNTEAFF

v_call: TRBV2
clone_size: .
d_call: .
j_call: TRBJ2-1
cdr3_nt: TGTGCCAGCAGGGGGGGGGCGCCAGCATCCTACAATGAGCAGTTCTTC
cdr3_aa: CASRGGAPASYNEQFF

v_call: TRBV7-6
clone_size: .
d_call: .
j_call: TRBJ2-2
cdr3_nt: TGTGCCAGCAGCCCTCGGACAGCAAACACCGGGGAGCTGTTTTTT
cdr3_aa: CASSPRTANTGELFF

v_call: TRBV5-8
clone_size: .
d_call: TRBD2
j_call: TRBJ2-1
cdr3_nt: TGTGCCAGCAGCTGGTGGTCTGGGCGGGAGTTTGAGCAGTTCTTC
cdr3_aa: CASSWWSGREFEQFF

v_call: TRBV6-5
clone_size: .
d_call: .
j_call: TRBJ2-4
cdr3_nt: TGTGCCAGCGGCAGGGGTGCCAAAAACATTCAGTACTTC
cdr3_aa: CASGRGAKNIQYF

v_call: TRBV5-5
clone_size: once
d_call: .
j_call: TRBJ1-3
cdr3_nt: TGTGCCAGCAGCTTGGGGACAGTTCTTGCTGGAAACACCATATATTTT
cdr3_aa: CASSLGTVLAGNTIYF

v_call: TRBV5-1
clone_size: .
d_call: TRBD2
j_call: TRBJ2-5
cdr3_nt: TGCGCCAGCAGCAGGGAGGGACAAGAGACCCAGTACTTC
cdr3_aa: CASSREGQETQYF

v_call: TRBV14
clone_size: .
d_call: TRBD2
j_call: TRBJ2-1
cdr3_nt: TGTGCCAGCAGCCAATTGGGGACTAGCGGGAGGGTTGAGCAGTTCTTC
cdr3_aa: CASSQLGTSGRVEQFF

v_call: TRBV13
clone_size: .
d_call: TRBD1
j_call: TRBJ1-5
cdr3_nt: TGTGCCAGCAGCCGGCGGACAGGGGGAAATCAGCCCCAGCATTTT
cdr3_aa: CASSRRTGGNQPQHF

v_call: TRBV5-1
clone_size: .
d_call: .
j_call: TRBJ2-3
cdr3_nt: TGCGCCAGCAGCTCGGGGTTGGGGCAGAAAGTTAGCACAGATACGCAGTATTTT
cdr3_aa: CASSSGLGQKVSTDTQYF

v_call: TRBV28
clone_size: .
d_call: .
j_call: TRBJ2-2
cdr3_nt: TGTGCCAGCAGCCCGTTGAGGGCAACGAACACCGGGGAGCTGTTTTTT
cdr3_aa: CASSPLRATNTGELFF

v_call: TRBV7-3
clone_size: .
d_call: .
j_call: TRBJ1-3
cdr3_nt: TGTGCCAGCAGCCCAGGAGCTCCACACTCTGGAAACACCATATATTTT
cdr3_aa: CASSPGAPHSGNTIYF

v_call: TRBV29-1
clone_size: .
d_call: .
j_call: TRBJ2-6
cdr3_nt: TGCAGCGTCGCGACCATGGGGGCTGGGGCCAACGTCCTGACTTTC
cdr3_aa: CSVATMGAGANVLTF

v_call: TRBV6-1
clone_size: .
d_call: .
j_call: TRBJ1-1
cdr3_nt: TGTGCCAGCAGTGATAGCCTGAAGACTGAAGCTTTCTTT
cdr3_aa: CASSDSLKTEAFF

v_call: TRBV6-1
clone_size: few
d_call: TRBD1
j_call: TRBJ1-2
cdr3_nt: TGTGCCAGCCATCGACAGGGTTGGAACTATGGCTACACCTTC
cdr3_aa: CASHRQGWNYGYTF

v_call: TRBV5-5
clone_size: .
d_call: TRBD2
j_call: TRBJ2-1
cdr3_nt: TGTGCCAGCAGTTACGGACTAGCGAGCCGGGGCAATGAGCAGTTCTTC
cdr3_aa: CASSYGLASRGNEQFF

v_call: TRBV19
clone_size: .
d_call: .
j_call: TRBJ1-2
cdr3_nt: TGTGCCAGTATAACCTCGTCAGAGGTGACTCGTCGCGGCTACACCTTC
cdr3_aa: CASITSSEVTRRGYTF

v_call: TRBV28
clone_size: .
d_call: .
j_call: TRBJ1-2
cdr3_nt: TGTGCCAGCATTGGGGACACCAGAAGCTATGGCTACACCTTC
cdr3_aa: CASIGDTRSYGYTF

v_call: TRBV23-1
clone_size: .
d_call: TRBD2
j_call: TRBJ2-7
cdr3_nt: TGCGCCAGCAGTCAAAGGGATACAGCGCGGGGGTACGAGCAGTACTTC
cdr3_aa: CASSQRDTARGYEQYF

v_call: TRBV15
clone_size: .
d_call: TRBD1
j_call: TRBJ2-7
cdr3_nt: TGTGCCACCAGCAGGGGCAGGGGGACCTTTTACGAGCAGTACTTC
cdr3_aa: CATSRGRGTFYEQYF

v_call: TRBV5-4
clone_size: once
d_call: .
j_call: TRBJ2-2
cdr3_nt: TGTGCCAGCAGATCGGAGGAGCAGCCGAACACCGGGGAGCTGTTTTTT
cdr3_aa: CASRSEEQPNTGELFF

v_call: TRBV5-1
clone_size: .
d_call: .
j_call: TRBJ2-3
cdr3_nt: TGCGCCAGCACCCCCTCACTAGCAGAGACAGATACGCAGTATTTT
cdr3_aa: CASTPSLAETDTQYF

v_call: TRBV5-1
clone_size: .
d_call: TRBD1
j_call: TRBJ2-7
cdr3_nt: TGCGCCAGCAGCTTGCCCGGACAGGGTAGCTCCTACGAGCAGTACTTC
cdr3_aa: CASSLPGQGSSYEQYF

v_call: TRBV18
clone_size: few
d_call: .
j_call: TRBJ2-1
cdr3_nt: TGTGCCAGCTCAACCGAAGTAGCGTTCAATGAGCAGTTCTTC
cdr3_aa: CASSTEVAFNEQFF

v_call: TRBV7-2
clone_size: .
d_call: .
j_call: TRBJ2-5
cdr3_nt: TGTGCCAGCAGCTTATGGTGGACAGAGACCCAAGAGACCCAGTACTTC
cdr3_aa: CASSLWWTETQETQYF

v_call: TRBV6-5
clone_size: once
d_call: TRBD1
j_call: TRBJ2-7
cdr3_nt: TGTGCCAGCAGCTCCCCGGACAGGGAAAAAAAGTACTTC
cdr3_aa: CASSSPDREKKYF

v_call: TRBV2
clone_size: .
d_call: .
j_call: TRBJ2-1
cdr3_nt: TGTGCCAGCAGTGGGGGACTAGGGGGCCACAATGAGCAGTTCTTC
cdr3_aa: CASSGGLGGHNEQFF

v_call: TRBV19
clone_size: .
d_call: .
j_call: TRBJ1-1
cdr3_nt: TGTGCCAGTAGTTTCGCCGGACTCAGGGCTGAAGCTTTCTTT
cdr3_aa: CASSFAGLRAEAFF

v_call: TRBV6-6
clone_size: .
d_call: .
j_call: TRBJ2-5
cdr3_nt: TGTGCCAGCAAATGGAGCAGGGGAGAGACCCAGTACTTC
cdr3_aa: CASKWSRGETQYF

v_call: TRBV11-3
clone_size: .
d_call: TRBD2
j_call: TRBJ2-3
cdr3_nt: TGTGCCAGCAGCTTACTGGCTAGCGGGATGGGAACAGATACGCAGTATTTT
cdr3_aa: CASSLLASGMGTDTQYF

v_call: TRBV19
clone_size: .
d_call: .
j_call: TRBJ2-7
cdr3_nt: TGTGCCAGTAGTCCAACTACGAGCTCCTACGAGCAGTACTTC
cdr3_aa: CASSPTTSSYEQYF

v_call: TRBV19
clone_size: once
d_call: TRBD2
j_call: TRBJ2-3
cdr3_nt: TGTGCCAGTAGCCTGAGCGGGAGGGCCGCAGATACGCAGTATTTT
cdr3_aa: CASSLSGRAADTQYF

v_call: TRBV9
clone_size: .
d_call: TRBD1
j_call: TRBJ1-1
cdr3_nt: TGTGCCAGCACCAAGGTCGACAGGGGGGGCACTGAAGCTTTCTTT
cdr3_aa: CASTKVDRGGTEAFF